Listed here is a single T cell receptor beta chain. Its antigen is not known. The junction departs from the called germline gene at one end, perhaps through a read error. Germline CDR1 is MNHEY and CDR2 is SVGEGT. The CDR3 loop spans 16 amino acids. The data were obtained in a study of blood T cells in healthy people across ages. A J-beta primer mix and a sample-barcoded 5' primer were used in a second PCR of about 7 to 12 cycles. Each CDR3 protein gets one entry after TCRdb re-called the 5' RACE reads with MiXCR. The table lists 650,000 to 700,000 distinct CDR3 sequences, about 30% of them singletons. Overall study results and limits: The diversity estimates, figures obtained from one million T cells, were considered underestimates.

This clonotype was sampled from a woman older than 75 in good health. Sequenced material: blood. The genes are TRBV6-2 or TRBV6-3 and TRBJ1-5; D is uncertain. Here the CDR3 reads CASSYGLGGNDQPRHF. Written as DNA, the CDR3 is TGTGCCAGCAGTTACGGGTTGGGAGGGAACGATCAGCCCCGGCATTTT.